The source of this T cell receptor beta chain is a study of T-cell memory formation after mild COVID-19 (dated by TCRdb to about 2021). Context from the whole study: TCR sequence clusters from the two donors were found to be largely donor specific. In a couple of donors, T-cell clones that expanded and contracted after mild COVID-19 were tracked by sequencing TCRalpha and TCRbeta repertoires over time. Two young, previously healthy adult volunteers, one female and one male, were included in the cohort. Results and caveats for the whole study, not just this receptor: Contracting CD4+ clones turned up mainly in the CM and EM memory subsets, whereas EMRA was where CD8+ clones were enriched. The study included only a couple of mild cases, and larger cohorts that include severe cases with pre-infection samples were judged to be necessary. Balanced CD4/CD8 phenotypes were observed for clones contracting from day 15 to 85, whereas a bias towards CD4+ was observed for a second wave of clones expanding from day 15 to 37. Whether the second-wave clones peaking on day 37 were SARS-CoV-2 specific was not confirmed. Some responding clones were found in pre-infection memory, which suggests that pre-existing cross-reactive memory T cells took part in the SARS-CoV-2 response.

Instrument used: Illumina NovaSeq 6000. Using 5'RACE with constant-segment primers, TCRalpha and TCRbeta cDNA libraries were constructed, with sample barcodes and unique molecular identifiers added in the process. Trizol reagent was used to extract RNA from every sample. Library amplification was performed in two PCR steps, and a second sample barcode and Illumina TruSeq adapters were introduced in the second step. The libraries were sequenced on an Illumina NovaSeq using 2 x 150 bp paired-end reads. Per the source publication's procedure: The reads were demultiplexed and collapsed into UMI-guided consensus sequences using migec v1.2.7. Using mixcr v2.1.11, the UMI consensuses were aligned to TRA and TRB V and J templates and assembled into clonotypes. A clonotype was counted as expanded or contracted only if both edgeR and NoisET called the change significant, with noise models trained on biological replicates. For edgeR calls, a false discovery rate-adjusted p below 0.01 and a log2 fold-change threshold of 1 were applied. As an exploratory analysis of dynamics, max-normalized trajectories of the 1000 most abundant clonotypes were examined with PCA combined with hierarchical clustering. Separately sequenced CD4+ and CD8+ repertoires were used to assign a CD4 or CD8 phenotype to each responding clone. TCRdb redid the processing of the public reads, applying fastp at Q25 and MiXCR, and retained in-frame beta chains. One record per CDR3 amino acid sequence lists the most common genes and DNA. The V and J calls follow TCRdb's processing rather than the paper's. The sample data list about 310,000 distinct CDR3 sequences, and 15% of these were observed just once. The top ten hold roughly 22% of the sample.

This clonotype occurred many times. Its antigen is currently not known. No much larger clonotype is one base removed from it; base qualities were not supplied. From its cysteine to its phenylalanine, the CDR3 spans 14 amino acids. Just CDR3 DNA is preserved here, 42 bases in frame from base 1. Relative to germline, V is 7 bases shorter and J is 4 bases shorter, with 16 bases between their ends. Ficoll-Paque density gradient centrifugation was used to isolate PBMCs. Sequenced material: PBMCs or a T cell subset sorted from them (not recorded which). This chain joins TRBV12-3 or TRBV12-4 to TRBJ1-1; TRBD1 is a weak D gene call, 5 bases matching. The TCR comes from a young man who had mild COVID-19 (a few samples of this study predate the infection). The sample titles of this study are shuffled in the database, so cell type and time point are left out; the donor was told from shared clones. The nucleotide sequence reads TGTGCCAGCACGCCGGGCAGGGCGAGCACTGAAGCTTTCTTT. It codes for CASTPGRASTEAFF.